In this sample, the clone carrying this TCR beta chain turned up many times. Its antigen is unidentified. Amplification of ligated cDNA took four PCR rounds with SP2 and nested alpha and beta constant primers. Blood and skin TCR RNA was reverse transcribed with alpha and beta constant primers. TCRdb used MiXCR to reprocess the 5' RACE reads, holding one entry per CDR3 protein. The sample shows roughly 30,000 distinct CDR3 sequences, approximately 15% of them seen only once. A UMI-containing oligonucleotide was joined by 3' ligation to the TCR cDNA template. RNA was extracted from 2 to 2.5 ml of whole blood of healthy adults. Input was about 1 to 1,100 ng of DNase-treated total RNA without cell sorting. The record originates from a study of naive and memory T cell subsets. Study-wide results and caveats: This RNA-based method may be sensitive to activation-related transcript changes.

This TCR was recovered from a female donor in good health.

The CDR3 here is CSARAPRWSGNTIYF. In DNA, the CDR3 is TGCAGTGCTAGAGCCCCCCGATGGTCTGGAAACACCATATATTTT. V and J are TRBV20-1 and TRBJ1-3; D remains ambiguous. In germline, CDR1 is DFQATT, CDR2 SNEGSKA (reference sequence). Between the trimmed V and J ends, which lost 1 base and 1 base, there was a span of 11 bases. The CDR3 loop spans 15 amino acids.